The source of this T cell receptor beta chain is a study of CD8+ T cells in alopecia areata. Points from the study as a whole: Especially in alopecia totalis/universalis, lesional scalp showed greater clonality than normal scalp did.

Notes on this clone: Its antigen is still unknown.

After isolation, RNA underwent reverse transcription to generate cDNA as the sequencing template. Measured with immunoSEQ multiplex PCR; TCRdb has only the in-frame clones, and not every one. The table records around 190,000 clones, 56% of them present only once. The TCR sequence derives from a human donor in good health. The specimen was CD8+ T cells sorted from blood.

The chain's CDR3 is CASSLGVRVLTDTQYF. The DNA of the CDR3 is TGTGCCAGCAGCTTAGGTGTCAGGGTTTTGACGGATACGCAGTATTTT. V gene TRBV7-9 combines with J gene TRBJ2-3, with D possibly being TRBD1 (5 bases). Germline V gives CDR1 SEHNR, CDR2 FQNEAQ (reference sequence). Trimming took off 1 base at V and 6 bases at J, with 17 bases between the two ends. The CDR3 covers 16 residues.